This T cell receptor beta chain is from a study of Tregs in tolerant kidney transplant recipients (dated by TCRdb to between 2018 and 2020). For the wider study: The study applied TCRbeta sequencing to find donor-specific regulatory T cells before combined kidney and bone marrow transplantation and then followed those same cells after transplant. The paper's findings and limits, for the study overall: The study was constrained by small patient numbers, and validation of the findings is required in larger populations and under other immunosuppression protocols. For some patients the PCR primers changed over time, which made it impossible to compare the samples from those patients at the nucleotide level. Expanding Tregs with activated donor B cells appeared to identify the most biologically relevant and donor-specific TCRbeta repertoire. In tolerant patients, donor-specific Tregs expanded more than Tregs overall, which suggests antigen-driven rather than nonspecific expansion. Although technical replication error seemed to be minimal, the question of biological reproducibility was not addressed directly.

For this clone: Its recognized antigen is unknown. The input lacks base qualities; no much larger clone sits a single base away.

Per the germline V gene, MNHNS is the CDR1 and SASEGT is the CDR2. Taken from cysteine to phenylalanine, the CDR3 has 14 residues. The retained sequence is limited to the CDR3, 42 bases, with the frame set at the first base. Trimming at the junction amounts to 2 bases on V and 4 bases on J, and the germline ends lie 11 bases apart. For TCRbeta CDR3 sequencing, genomic DNA from the sorted cells was extracted using the QIAGEN DNeasy Blood and Tissue Kit. High-throughput TCRbeta CDR3 sequencing, including PCR amplification with bias correction and internal controls, was performed commercially through immunoSEQ. The paper's data handling went like this. Unique productive TCRbeta sequences were defined by CDR3 nucleotide sequence where primers matched, and otherwise by CDR3 amino acid sequence together with Vbeta and Jbeta genes. To correct for sorting error, sequences found in more than one sorted population at a frequency ratio of 2:1 or less were discarded, and the remaining shared sequences were assigned to the population with the higher frequency. A sequence was defined as donor-reactive if the sequence was expanded at least 5-fold in CFSE-low cells compared with unstimulated cells and had a frequency of at least 0.01% in CFSE-low cells. Repertoire divergence was quantified by Jensen-Shannon divergence calculated from the top 100 TCRbeta sequences ranked by frequency. When a sample had multiple sequencing runs, each run was corrected for sorting error separately and the runs were then pooled. TCRdb mirrors the immuneACCESS table, restricted to in-frame sequences. Some clones are absent from its copies; in checked studies, under half trace to an unresolved V gene, and the reason for the others is unknown. Clone size and the V and J calls come from that table; the DNA yielded D and trimming. The sample table contains tens of thousands of clones; only one count was recorded for approximately 90% of them. Around 15% of the sample is held by the ten biggest clonotypes.

Transplants used related donors with nonmyeloablative bone marrow transplantation; mixed chimerism was transient in the human trials. Unstimulated Tregs (CD4+CD25+CD127-), CD4+ non-Tregs (CD4+CD25-), CD4 and CD8 cells were FACS-sorted from thawed PBMCs. Patients were a few combined kidney and bone marrow transplant recipients from the ITN036ST trial, and only these trial subjects had samples available. Healthy control blood was processed by Ficoll density gradient to PBMCs and cryopreserved; patient PBMCs were collected before and after transplant. This sequence uses TRBV6-1 and TRBJ1-1, with the D gene too uncertain to name. This TCR derives from a human patient who received a combined kidney and bone marrow transplant. Some T cells may be donor cells from the graft after a transplant. The source material was CD8+ T cells from blood (PBMCs), sampled 24 months after the transplant. This receptor has the CDR3 CASSESEAGTEAFF. The DNA is TGTGCCAGCAGTGAAAGTGAGGCGGGCACTGAAGCTTTCTTT.